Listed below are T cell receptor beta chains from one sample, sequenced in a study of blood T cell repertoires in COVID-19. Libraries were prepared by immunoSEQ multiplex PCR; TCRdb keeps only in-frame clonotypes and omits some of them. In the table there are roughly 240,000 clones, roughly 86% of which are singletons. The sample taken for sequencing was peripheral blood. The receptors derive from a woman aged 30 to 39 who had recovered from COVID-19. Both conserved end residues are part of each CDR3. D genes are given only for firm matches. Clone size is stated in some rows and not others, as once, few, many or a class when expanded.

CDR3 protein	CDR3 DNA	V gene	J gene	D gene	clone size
CASSFRLNGGYTF	TGTGCCAGCAGTTTCCGGTTAAATGGTGGCTACACCTTC	TRBV12-3/TRBV12-4	TRBJ1-2	-	once
CAISESGQGAFF	TGTGCCATCAGTGAGTCGGGACAGGGGGCTTTCTTT	TRBV10-3	TRBJ1-1	TRBD1	-
CASSLEQGNYGYTF	TGTGCCAGCAGCTTAGAACAGGGGAACTATGGCTACACCTTC	TRBV7-9	TRBJ1-2	TRBD1	-
CASSPHPLLAGWFF	TGTGCCAGCAGCCCGCACCCCCTTCTAGCGGGGTGGTTCTTC	TRBV7-2	TRBJ2-1	TRBD2	-
CASSYGTGAYEQYF	TGTGCCAGCAGTTACGGGACAGGGGCCTACGAGCAGTACTTC	TRBV6-5	TRBJ2-7	TRBD1	-
CAWSRQGSSYNSPLHF	TGTGCCTGGTCGAGACAGGGGAGCTCCTATAATTCACCCCTCCACTTT	TRBV30	TRBJ1-6	TRBD1	once
CASSKDNWVSNTEAFF	TGTGCCAGCAGCAAAGACAATTGGGTGTCGAACACTGAAGCTTTCTTT	TRBV5-4	TRBJ1-1	-	-
CASRRLAGDTQYF	TGTGCCAGCAGGAGACTAGCAGGAGATACGCAGTATTTT	TRBV12-3/TRBV12-4	TRBJ2-3	TRBD2	many
CSVSDRIPYNEQFF	TGCAGCGTTTCCGACAGGATCCCCTACAATGAGCAGTTCTTC	TRBV29-1	TRBJ2-1	-	-
CASSPPAADTQYF	TGTGCCAGCTCACCACCGGCGGCAGATACGCAGTATTTT	TRBV18	TRBJ2-3	-	-
CASSLASGGYNEQFF	TGTGCCAGCAGCTTGGCTAGCGGGGGGTACAATGAGCAGTTCTTC	TRBV7-6	TRBJ2-1	TRBD2	-
CASSDSQGASYEQYF	TGTGCCAGCAGTGATTCACAGGGGGCTTCCTACGAGCAGTACTTC	TRBV6-1	TRBJ2-7	TRBD1	-
CASRTAYRQGLRYTF	TGTGCCAGCAGAACCGCATATAGACAGGGGTTGCGCTACACCTTC	TRBV27	TRBJ1-2	TRBD1	-
CANDRFKDGGYTF	TGTGCCAATGACAGGTTTAAGGACGGTGGCTACACCTTC	TRBV7-9	TRBJ1-2	-	-
CASSWGQNSPLHF	TGTGCCAGCAGCTGGGGACAGAATTCACCCCTCCACTTT	TRBV7-9	TRBJ1-6	TRBD1	-
CASGFGGEQFF	TGTGCTAGTGGTTTCGGGGGGGAACAGTTCTTC	TRBV12-5	TRBJ2-1	TRBD2	-
CASSLPGGEKLFF	TGCGCCAGCAGTTTACCAGGAGGGGAAAAACTGTTTTTT	TRBV4-1	TRBJ1-4	-	-
CASSLETGAYGYTF	TGTGCCAGCAGCCTCGAGACAGGGGCTTATGGCTACACCTTC	TRBV9	TRBJ1-2	TRBD1	-
CASGLALFPDTQYF	TGTGCTAGTGGTTTGGCTTTGTTCCCAGATACGCAGTATTTT	TRBV12-5	TRBJ2-3	-	once
CASRTEQGSDEQFF	TGCGCCAGTCGAACCGAACAGGGTTCCGATGAGCAGTTCTTC	TRBV4-1	TRBJ2-1	-	-
CASSPPFRTAYEQYF	TGTGCCAGCAGCCCACCTTTCCGGACAGCCTACGAGCAGTACTTC	TRBV14	TRBJ2-7	-	-
CASSIYSDTSNEKLFF	TGTGCCAGTAGTATATATTCGGACACTTCTAATGAAAAACTGTTTTTT	TRBV19	TRBJ1-4	-	-
CASSPYPRQASYGYTF	TGTGCCAGCAGCCCCTACCCGAGACAGGCGAGCTATGGCTACACCTTC	TRBV7-2	TRBJ1-2	-	-
CASSSTSPETQYF	TGTGCCAGCAGCTCGACTAGTCCGGAGACCCAGTACTTC	TRBV5-4	TRBJ2-5	-	-
CASSLQGSYGYTF	TGTGCCAGCAGCTTACAGGGATCCTATGGCTACACCTTC	TRBV11-2	TRBJ1-2	-	once
CASSRRGDQPQHF	TGTGCCAGCAGTAGGAGGGGAGATCAGCCCCAGCATTTT	TRBV6-5	TRBJ1-5	-	-
CASSTGLAGIYEQYF	TGTGCCAGCAGTACGGGACTAGCGGGGATCTACGAGCAGTACTTC	TRBV6-5	TRBJ2-7	TRBD2	-
CSASPAGGNTGELFF	TGCAGTGCTAGTCCAGCGGGGGGTAACACCGGGGAGCTGTTTTTT	TRBV20-1	TRBJ2-2	TRBD2	-
CASSSRGTGPGETQYF	TGTGCCAGCAGCTCCCGGGGGACAGGCCCTGGGGAGACCCAGTACTTC	TRBV7-2	TRBJ2-5	TRBD1	-
CASSPLGAAGGSAGELFF	TGTGCCAGCAGCCCACTAGGTGCAGCGGGGGGGTCGGCCGGGGAGCTGTTTTTT	TRBV7-8	TRBJ2-2	TRBD2	-
CASSLGQRTDTQYF	TGTGCCAGCAGCTTAGGGCAGCGGACAGATACGCAGTATTTT	TRBV11-3	TRBJ2-3	-	-
CASSRWDISYEQYF	TGTGCCAGCAGCAGATGGGACATCTCCTACGAGCAGTACTTC	TRBV11-2	TRBJ2-7	-	-
CASSLGAGGRAYGYTF	TGTGCCAGCAGCTTGGGGGCAGGGGGAAGGGCCTATGGCTACACCTTC	TRBV7-8	TRBJ1-2	TRBD1	-
CASSLGGALAQYF	TGTGCCAGCAGCTTAGGCGGGGCGCTGGCCCAGTACTTC	TRBV7-8	TRBJ2-5	-	-
CASSLDFRNTIYF	TGCGCCAGCAGCTTGGATTTCAGGAACACCATATATTTT	TRBV5-1	TRBJ1-3	-	-
CASSHVWQDSNYGYTF	TGTGCCAGCAGCCACGTCTGGCAGGACTCTAACTATGGCTACACCTTC	TRBV4-2	TRBJ1-2	-	once
CASSLDGPRADTQYF	TGTGCCAGCAGCTTGGATGGGCCTCGCGCAGATACGCAGTATTTT	TRBV5-4	TRBJ2-3	-	-
CASSPRGSDTLFPDTQYF	TGTGCCAGCTCACCAAGAGGATCAGATACGCTATTCCCAGATACGCAGTATTTT	TRBV18	TRBJ2-3	-	-
CASSIRGAGAETQYF	TGTGCCAGTAGTATTAGGGGCGCAGGGGCCGAGACCCAGTACTTC	TRBV19	TRBJ2-5	-	once
CASSMGAQNEKLFF	TGTGCCAGTAGTATGGGGGCACAAAATGAAAAACTGTTTTTT	TRBV19	TRBJ1-4	-	-
CATQTRESGYGYTF	TGTGCCACACAAACCAGGGAAAGTGGCTATGGCTACACCTTC	TRBV15	TRBJ1-2	-	-
CASSLTSNTGELFF	TGTGCCAGCAGCTTAACTAGCAACACCGGGGAGCTGTTTTTT	TRBV7-9	TRBJ2-2	-	few
CASSLWGGSSYEQYF	TGCGCCAGCAGCTTGTGGGGGGGCAGCTCCTACGAGCAGTACTTC	TRBV5-1	TRBJ2-7	-	-
CASSTGGAYEQYF	TGTGCCAGCAGTACAGGGGGCGCCTACGAGCAGTACTTC	TRBV6-6	TRBJ2-7	TRBD1	-
CASSHDLKETQYF	TGTGCCAGCTCTCATGACTTAAAAGAGACCCAGTACTTC	TRBV18	TRBJ2-5	-	few
CASSHTREGAEKLFF	TGTGCCAGCAGCCATACCCGGGAGGGGGCTGAAAAACTGTTTTTT	TRBV3-1/TRBV3-2	TRBJ1-4	TRBD1	once
CASSLRTGGLYF	TGTGCCAGCAGTTTACGGACAGGGGGCCTGTATTTT	TRBV6-5	TRBJ2-3	TRBD1	few
CASSKARRKGQGAPYGYTF	TGTGCCAGCAGCAAGGCTCGACGCAAGGGACAGGGGGCTCCCTATGGCTACACCTTC	TRBV21-1	TRBJ1-2	-	-
CASSQVSQETQYF	TGTGCCAGCAGCCAAGTGAGCCAAGAGACCCAGTACTTC	TRBV4-2	TRBJ2-5	-	once
CASRGWRDPQETQYF	TGTGCCAGCAGGGGGTGGAGGGACCCCCAAGAGACCCAGTACTTC	TRBV5-4	TRBJ2-5	-	-
CAISESTGNQPQHF	TGTGCCATCAGTGAGTCGACGGGGAATCAGCCCCAGCATTTT	TRBV10-3	TRBJ1-5	-	-
CASSQELASATQYF	TGTGCCAGCAGCCAAGAACTAGCTAGTGCCACCCAGTACTTC	TRBV4-2	TRBJ2-5	-	-
CASIPDGGQTQYF	TGTGCCAGCATCCCCGACGGGGGGCAGACCCAGTACTTC	TRBV2	TRBJ2-5	-	-
CASGSVIDRNLDSNTEAFF	TGTGCCAGCGGATCCGTTATCGATAGGAATTTGGACTCAAACACTGAAGCTTTCTTT	TRBV27	TRBJ1-1	-	-
CASSGQGASYEQYF	TGTGCCAGCTCAGGACAGGGGGCGTCCTACGAGCAGTACTTC	TRBV18	TRBJ2-7	TRBD1	-
CASSLRGGLNNEQFF	TGTGCCAGCAGCCTCCGGGGGGGCCTGAACAATGAGCAGTTCTTC	TRBV7-6	TRBJ2-1	TRBD2	-
CASTTSGVSYNEQFF	TGTGCCAGTACCACCAGCGGGGTCTCCTACAATGAGCAGTTCTTC	TRBV19	TRBJ2-1	TRBD2	-